The source of this T cell receptor (beta chain) is a study of blood T cells in healthy people across ages. Study results and limitations: Long-lived donors exceeded aged donors in naive CD4+ cells and diversity. TCR beta diversity, measured per million T cells, fell in a roughly linear way with age.

This clonotype was counted only a few times. As yet, its antigen is unknown. A second PCR, run for about 6 to 11 cycles, used a sample-barcoded 5' primer plus a J-beta primer mix. TCRdb redid the calling of the 5' RACE reads with MiXCR, one entry per CDR3 protein. The sample includes over 600,000 distinct CDR3 sequences, about half seen only once; the top ten take about a sixth. Every donor contributed roughly 10 milliliters of peripheral blood by blood draw. Researchers report isolating at least 6.5 million PBMCs per sample. The receptor comes from a man aged 80 or over in good health. Sequencing was carried out using blood.

In DNA, the CDR3 is TGTGCCAGCAGCCAAGGACAGGGCCGGTCTGAAGCTTTCTTT. Translated: CASSQGQGRSEAFF. The rearrangement links TRBV6-6 to TRBJ1-1; 8 nucleotides line up with TRBD1. V was clipped by 6 bases and J by 6 bases; unmatched bases: 9. Per the germline V gene, CDR1 is MNHNY and CDR2 is SVGAGI (reference sequence). The CDR3 contains 14 residues.